This paragraph covers one T cell receptor (beta chain) sequence. The record originates from a study of immune evolution from preneoplasia to lung adenocarcinoma. Measured with immunoSEQ multiplex PCR; TCRdb has only the in-frame clones, and not every one. The top ten hold around 3% of the sample, which has fewer than 8,000 clones, 75% to 85% seen once. Germline-derived CDR1 and CDR2 are GTSNPN and SVGIG (reference sequence). CDR3 length: 12 amino acids. V lost 7 bases and J lost 4, with 12 bases in between. The specimen sequenced was FFPE minimally invasive lung adenocarcinoma tissue. The chain recombines TRBV30 with TRBJ2-3; maybe TRBD1 (5 bases). The receptor's source is a person aged 70 to 79 with lung adenocarcinoma. In DNA form, the CDR3 reads TGTGCCTTGACCCTAGGGGCAGATACGCAGTATTTT. This encodes CALTLGADTQYF.